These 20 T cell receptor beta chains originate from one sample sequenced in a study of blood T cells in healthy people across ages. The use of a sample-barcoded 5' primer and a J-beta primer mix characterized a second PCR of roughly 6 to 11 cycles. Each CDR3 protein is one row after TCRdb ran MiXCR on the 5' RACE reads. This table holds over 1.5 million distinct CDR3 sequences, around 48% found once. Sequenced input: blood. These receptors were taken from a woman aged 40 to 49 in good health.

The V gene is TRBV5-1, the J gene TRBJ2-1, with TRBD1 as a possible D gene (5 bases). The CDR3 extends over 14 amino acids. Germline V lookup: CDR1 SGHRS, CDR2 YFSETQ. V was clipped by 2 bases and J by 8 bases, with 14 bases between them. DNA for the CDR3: TGCGCCAGCAGCTTAGGAACCCAGGGTCATGAGCAGTTCTTC. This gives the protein CASSLGTQGHEQFF.

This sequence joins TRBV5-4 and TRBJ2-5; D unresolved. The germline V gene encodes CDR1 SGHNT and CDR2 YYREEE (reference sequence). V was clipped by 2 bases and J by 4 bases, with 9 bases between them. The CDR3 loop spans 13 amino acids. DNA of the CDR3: TGTGCCAGCAGCTTAAAGTTCCGAGAGACCCAGTACTTC. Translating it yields CASSLKFRETQYF. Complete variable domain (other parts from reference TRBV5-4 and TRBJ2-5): ETGVTQSPTHLIKTRGQQVTLRCSSQSGHNTVSWYQQALGQGPQFIFQYYREEENGRGNFPPRFSGLQFPNYSSELNVNALELDDSALYLCASSLKFRETQYFGPGTRLLVL.

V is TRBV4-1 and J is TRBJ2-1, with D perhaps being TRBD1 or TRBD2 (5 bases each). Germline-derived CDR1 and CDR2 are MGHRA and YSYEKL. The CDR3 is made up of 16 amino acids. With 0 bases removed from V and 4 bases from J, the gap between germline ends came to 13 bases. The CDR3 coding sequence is TGCGCCAGCAGCCAAGATTCCGGGACCGTATACAATGAGCAGTTCTTC. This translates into CASSQDSGTVYNEQFF.

The CDR3 loop reads CASSSYRAEAFF. CDR3 bases: TGTGCCAGCAGTTCCTACAGGGCTGAAGCTTTCTTT. The V gene is TRBV6-5, the J gene TRBJ1-1; D is perhaps TRBD1 (6 bases). Germline V lookup: CDR1 MNHEY, CDR2 SVGAGI. There are 12 residues in the CDR3. Deletions cut 4 bases from V and 6 bases from J, with 9 bases between.

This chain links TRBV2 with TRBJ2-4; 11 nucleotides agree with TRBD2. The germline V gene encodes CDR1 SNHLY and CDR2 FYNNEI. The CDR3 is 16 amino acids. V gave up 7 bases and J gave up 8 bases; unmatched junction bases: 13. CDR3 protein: CASIHTLSGGADIQYF. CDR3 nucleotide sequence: TGTGCCAGCATCCATACGCTTAGCGGGGGGGCGGACATTCAGTACTTC.

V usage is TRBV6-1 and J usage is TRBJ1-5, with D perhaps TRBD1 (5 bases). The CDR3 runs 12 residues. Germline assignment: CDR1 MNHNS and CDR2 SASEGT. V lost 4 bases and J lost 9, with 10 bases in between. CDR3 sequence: CASSAVGRPQHF. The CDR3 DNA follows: TGTGCCAGCAGTGCCGTGGGGCGGCCCCAGCATTTT.

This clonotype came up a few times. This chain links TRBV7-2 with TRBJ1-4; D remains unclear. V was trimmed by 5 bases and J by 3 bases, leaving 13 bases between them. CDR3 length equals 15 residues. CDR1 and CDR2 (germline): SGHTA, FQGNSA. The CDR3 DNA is TGTGCCAGCAGCCCGACCTCGGGGTCTAATGAAAAACTGTTTTTT. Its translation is CASSPTSGSNEKLFF.

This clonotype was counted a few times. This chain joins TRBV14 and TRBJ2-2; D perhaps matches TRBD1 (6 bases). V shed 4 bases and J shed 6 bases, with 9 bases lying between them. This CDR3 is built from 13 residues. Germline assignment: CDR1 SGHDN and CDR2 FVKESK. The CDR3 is CASSPTGAGELFF. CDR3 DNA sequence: TGTGCCAGCAGCCCGACAGGTGCCGGGGAGCTGTTTTTT.

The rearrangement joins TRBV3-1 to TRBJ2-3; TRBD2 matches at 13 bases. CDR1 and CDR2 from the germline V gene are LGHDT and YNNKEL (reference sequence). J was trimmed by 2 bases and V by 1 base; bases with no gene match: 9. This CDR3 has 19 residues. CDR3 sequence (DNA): TGTGCCAGCAGCCAAGCGGGGTGGACTAGCGGGGGACTCACAGATACGCAGTATTTT. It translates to CASSQAGWTSGGLTDTQYF.

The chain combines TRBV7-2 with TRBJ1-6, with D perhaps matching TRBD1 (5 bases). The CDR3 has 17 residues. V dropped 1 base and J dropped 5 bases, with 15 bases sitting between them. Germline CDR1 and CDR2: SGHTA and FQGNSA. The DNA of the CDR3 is TGTGCCAGCAGCTTAGAATCACGGACAACCGATAATTCACCCCTCCACTTT. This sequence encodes CASSLESRTTDNSPLHF.

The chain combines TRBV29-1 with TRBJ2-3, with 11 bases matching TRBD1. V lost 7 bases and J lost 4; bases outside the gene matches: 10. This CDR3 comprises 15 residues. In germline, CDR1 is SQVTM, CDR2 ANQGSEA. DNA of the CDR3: TGCAGCGCTAAGGACAGGGGGCTATTCGCAGATACGCAGTATTTT. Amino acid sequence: CSAKDRGLFADTQYF.

The CDR3 nucleotides are TGTGCCAGCTCCGGACCCAGGGAGGGCGGGCGGAGCTCCTACGAGCAGTACTTC. Translation gives CASSGPREGGRSSYEQYF. This rearrangement joins TRBV6-2 or TRBV6-3 to TRBJ2-7; 7 bases fit TRBD2. Germline CDR1 reads MNHEY; CDR2 reads SVGEGT. Losses at the gene ends were 8 bases for V and 0 bases for J; bases not matched to a gene: 19. The CDR3 consists of 18 residues.

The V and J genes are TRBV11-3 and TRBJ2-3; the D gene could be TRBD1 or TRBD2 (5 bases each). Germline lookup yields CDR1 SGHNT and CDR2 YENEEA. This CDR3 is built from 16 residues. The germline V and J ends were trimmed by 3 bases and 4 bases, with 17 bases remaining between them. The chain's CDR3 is CASSFGTLGYPDTQYF. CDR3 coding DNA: TGTGCCAGCAGCTTTGGGACCCTCGGGTACCCAGATACGCAGTATTTT.

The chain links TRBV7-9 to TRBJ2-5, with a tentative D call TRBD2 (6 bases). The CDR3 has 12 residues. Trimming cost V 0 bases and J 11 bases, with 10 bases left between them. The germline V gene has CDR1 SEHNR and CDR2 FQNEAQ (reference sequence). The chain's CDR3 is CASSLASRGQYF. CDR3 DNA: TGTGCCAGCAGCTTAGCATCCCGGGGGCAGTACTTC. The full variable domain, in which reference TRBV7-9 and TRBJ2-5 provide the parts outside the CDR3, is DTGVSQNPRHKITKRGQNVTFRCDPISEHNRLYWYRQTLGQGPEFLTYFQNEAQLEKSRLLSDRFSAERPKGSFSTLEIQRTEQGDSAMYLCASSLASRGQYFGPGTRLLVL.

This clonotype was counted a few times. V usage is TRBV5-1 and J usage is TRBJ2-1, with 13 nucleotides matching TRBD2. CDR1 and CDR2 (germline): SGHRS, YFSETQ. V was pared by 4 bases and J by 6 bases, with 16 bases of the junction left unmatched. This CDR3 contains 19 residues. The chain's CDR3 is CASSIRYHRLAGGINEQFF. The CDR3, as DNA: TGCGCCAGCAGCATAAGATACCACCGACTAGCGGGGGGTATCAATGAGCAGTTCTTC.

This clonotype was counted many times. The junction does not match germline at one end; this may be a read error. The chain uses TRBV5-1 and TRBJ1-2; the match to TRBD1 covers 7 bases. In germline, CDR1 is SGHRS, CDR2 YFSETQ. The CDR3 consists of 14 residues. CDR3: CASSLGDSNYGYTF. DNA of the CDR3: TGTGCCAGCAGCTTAGGGGACAGTAACTATGGCTACACCTTC.

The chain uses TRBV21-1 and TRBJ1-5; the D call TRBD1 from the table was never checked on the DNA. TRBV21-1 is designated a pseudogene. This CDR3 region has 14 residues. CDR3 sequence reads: CASSRQGPGQPQHF. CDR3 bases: TGTGCCAGCAGCCGTCAGGGGCCTGGACAGCCCCAGCATTTT.

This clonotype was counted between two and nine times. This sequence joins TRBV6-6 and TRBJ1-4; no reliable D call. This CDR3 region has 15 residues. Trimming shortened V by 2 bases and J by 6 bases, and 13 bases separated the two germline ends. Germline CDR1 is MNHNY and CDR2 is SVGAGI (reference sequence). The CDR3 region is CASSYLLGSDEKLFF. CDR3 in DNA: TGTGCCAGCAGTTACCTTTTGGGGTCTGATGAAAAACTGTTTTTT.

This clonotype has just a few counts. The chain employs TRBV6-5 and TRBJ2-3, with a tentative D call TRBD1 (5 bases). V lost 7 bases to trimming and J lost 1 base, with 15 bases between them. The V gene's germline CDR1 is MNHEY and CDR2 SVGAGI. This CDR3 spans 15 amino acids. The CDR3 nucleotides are TGTGCCAGCACCCTGACAGCACAGCGCACAGATACGCAGTATTTT. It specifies CASTLTAQRTDTQYF.

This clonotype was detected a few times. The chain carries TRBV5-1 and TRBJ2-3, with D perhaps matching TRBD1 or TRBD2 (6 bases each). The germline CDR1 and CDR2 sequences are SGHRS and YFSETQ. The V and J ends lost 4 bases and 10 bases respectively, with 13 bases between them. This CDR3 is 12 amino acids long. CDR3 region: CASSPEGGSQYF. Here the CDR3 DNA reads TGCGCCAGCAGCCCGGAGGGGGGTTCGCAGTATTTT.